This T cell receptor beta chain was identified in a study of blood T cell repertoires in COVID-19 (TCRdb year 2020). Describing the broader study: The collaborator samples originated in the United States, Italy and Spain and spanned the acute and convalescent phases of COVID-19. The samples were drawn from two sources: the first 160 participants of the ongoing ImmuneRACE study, and 950 to 1,500 subjects contributed by 6 global collaborators. The dataset comprised deeply sampled blood TCRbeta repertoires from subjects exposed to, actively infected with, or recovered from COVID-19. The sample metadata nearly always contained a de-identified subject ID, COVID-19 status, age in years and sex. The prospective study material was composed of cDNA or gDNA derived from T cells, B-cell-depleted T cells, or PBMCs. A freely available public database, intended as a resource for researchers studying the immune response to SARS-CoV-2, is where the repertoires were released. Where available, HLA class I and class II types were taken from metadata supplied by the sample provider and were not determined by assay-based typing. Summary of the overall study and its limitations: The amount of clinical and demographic metadata varied by source and participant and was provided uncurated.

In the prospective study, participants were about 18 to 90 years old, resided in about 25 geographic areas of the United States, and were enrolled through a virtual design. In the prospective study, cohorts were assigned on the basis of participant-reported clinical history obtained from a screening survey and a study questionnaire. ImmuneRACE Cohort 3 recovered participants were defined by two consecutive negative NP/OP PCR tests, healthcare professional clearance, or symptom resolution. In the prospective study, mobile phlebotomists collected whole blood, serum and a nasopharyngeal or oropharyngeal swab from each participant. Over an approximately 2-month period, participants in the prospective study had the option of providing additional blood draws and questionnaires. Prospective study blood samples were shipped either frozen or at room temperature before DNA extraction. TCRbeta CDR3 regions were amplified from genomic DNA using the immunoSEQ Assay, a bias-controlled multiplex PCR. In the paper's pipeline: Within the assay, amplification of reference gene primers was used to estimate how many nucleated cells each sample contained. To quantify the absolute abundance of each unique TCRbeta CDR3 rearrangement, sequence reads were collapsed and filtered. Productive Simpson clonality was computed per sample as the square root of Simpson's diversity index over productive rearrangements. In its TCRdb copy, this immuneACCESS table keeps in-frame sequences only and misses some clones. Where compared with another copy, unresolved V genes explain less than half of these, and the others have no known cause. That table gives V, J and clone size, and the DNA gave D and trimming. Present in this sample are fewer than 400,000 clones, around nine tenths of which were seen just once. About a tenth of the sample is held by the ten biggest clonotypes.

From the germline V gene (reference sequence), CDR1 is LGHDT and CDR2 is YNNKEL. Inclusive of the bounding cysteine and phenylalanine, the CDR3 is 15 residues long. Only the CDR3 portion is preserved as DNA: 45 bases, with reading frame beginning at the first base. The germline ends are 10 bases apart after V is trimmed by 2 bases and J by 0 bases. To note about this clone: The antigen it binds to is not known. Base qualities are not at hand, and no much larger clone is one base apart.

The sequence derives from a woman aged 45-65 years who had recovered from COVID-19. The receptor chain draws on TRBV3-1 (or the pseudogene TRBV3-2) and TRBJ1-2, with the D gene uncertain. The sample comprised PBMCs or T cells enriched from blood (not recorded which). In nucleotide form, the sequence is TGTGCCAGCAGCCAACGGGGAGGCGCTAACTATGGCTACACCTTC. It encodes CASSQRGGANYGYTF.